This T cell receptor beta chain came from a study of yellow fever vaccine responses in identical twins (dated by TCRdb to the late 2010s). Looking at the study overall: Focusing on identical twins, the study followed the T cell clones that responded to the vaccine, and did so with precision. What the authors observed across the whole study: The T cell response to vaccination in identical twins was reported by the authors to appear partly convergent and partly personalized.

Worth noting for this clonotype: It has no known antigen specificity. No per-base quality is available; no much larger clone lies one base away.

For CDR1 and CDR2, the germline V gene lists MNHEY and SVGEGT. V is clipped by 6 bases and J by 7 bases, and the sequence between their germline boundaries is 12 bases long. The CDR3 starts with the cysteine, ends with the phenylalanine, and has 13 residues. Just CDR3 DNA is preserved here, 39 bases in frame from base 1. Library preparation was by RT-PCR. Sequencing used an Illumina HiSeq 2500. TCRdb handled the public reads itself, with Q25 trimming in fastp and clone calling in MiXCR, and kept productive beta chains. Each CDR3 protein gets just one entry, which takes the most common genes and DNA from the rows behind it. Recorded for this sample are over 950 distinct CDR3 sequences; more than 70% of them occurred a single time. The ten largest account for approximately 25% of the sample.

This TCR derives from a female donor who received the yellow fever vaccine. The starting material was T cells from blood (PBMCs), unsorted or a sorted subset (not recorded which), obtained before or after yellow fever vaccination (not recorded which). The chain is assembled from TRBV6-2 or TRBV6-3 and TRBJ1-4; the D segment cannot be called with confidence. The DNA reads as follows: TGTGCCAGCAGGACCTCATCGGGTGAAAAACTGTTTTTT. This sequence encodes CASRTSSGEKLFF.